Listed below are T cell receptor beta chains from one sample, sequenced in a study of shared clonotypes between healthy human individuals. Clones were sequenced by immunoSEQ multiplex PCR, and TCRdb holds only the in-frame ones, with some missing. Of over 750,000 clones in the sample, about 96% were seen once. Sequencing used naive CD8+ T cells sorted from blood. These receptors all stem from a man aged 25-45 years in good health. The CDR3 runs from the conserved cysteine through the conserved F or W. Fields, in order: V gene, clone size, J gene, D gene, CDR3 length, CDR3 protein, CDR3 DNA. D genes are given only for firm matches. Clone sizes are given selectively: once, few, many, or a class where the clone is expanded.

TRBV29-1	-	TRBJ2-3	TRBD2	14	CSTAGTSGTDTQYF	TGCAGCACTGCCGGGACTAGCGGCACAGATACGCAGTATTTT
TRBV27	once	TRBJ1-5	-	13	CASSLSGRQPQHF	TGTGCCAGCAGTTTATCAGGGAGACAGCCCCAGCATTTT
TRBV15	-	TRBJ1-1	-	14	CATSSLQGWGGAFF	TGTGCCACCAGCAGCCTACAGGGATGGGGTGGAGCTTTCTTT
TRBV2	-	TRBJ1-1	-	14	CASSDRFSSTEAFF	TGTGCCAGCAGTGATCGGTTCTCGAGCACTGAAGCTTTCTTT
TRBV28	-	TRBJ1-4	-	15	CASSLLGVTDEKLFF	TGTGCCAGCAGTTTACTGGGGGTTACGGATGAAAAACTGTTTTTT
TRBV28	-	TRBJ2-7	TRBD1	15	CASSSRGPKPYEQYF	TGTGCCAGCAGTTCCAGGGGGCCCAAACCTTACGAGCAGTACTTC
TRBV19	-	TRBJ2-7	-	19	CASSTRLVRKIMGTYEQYF	TGTGCCAGTAGTACTCGACTAGTAAGGAAAATAATGGGAACCTACGAGCAGTACTTC
TRBV25-1	-	TRBJ1-4	-	15	CASSERAFSIEKLFF	TGTGCCAGCAGTGAACGGGCATTCTCGATAGAAAAACTGTTTTTT
TRBV5-4	-	TRBJ2-7	-	14	CASSSTGQTYEQYF	TGTGCCAGCAGCTCGACGGGACAAACCTACGAGCAGTACTTC
TRBV9	-	TRBJ2-3	-	14	CASGEGHPTDTQYF	TGTGCCAGCGGGGAGGGACACCCCACAGATACGCAGTATTTT
TRBV2	-	TRBJ2-7	-	12	CASLEDAYEQYF	TGTGCCAGCTTAGAGGACGCCTACGAGCAGTACTTC
TRBV6-6	-	TRBJ2-5	TRBD1	15	CASSDRDRAQETQYF	TGTGCCAGCAGTGACCGGGACAGGGCACAAGAGACCCAGTACTTC
TRBV11-2	-	TRBJ2-1	-	15	CASSLALGGNYEQFF	TGTGCCAGCAGCTTAGCTCTCGGAGGGAACTATGAGCAGTTCTTC
TRBV29-1	once	TRBJ2-7	-	12	CSVEGMSYEQYF	TGCAGCGTTGAAGGGATGTCCTACGAGCAGTACTTC
TRBV19	-	TRBJ2-1	TRBD1	17	CASSIVGYRGGYNEQFF	TGTGCCAGTAGTATAGTAGGATACAGGGGCGGCTACAATGAGCAGTTCTTC
TRBV5-1	-	TRBJ1-1	-	15	CASSLGRGASTEAFF	TGCGCCAGCAGCTTGGGTCGGGGGGCCAGCACTGAAGCTTTCTTT
TRBV27	few	TRBJ1-1	-	15	CASRSYQGIYTEAFF	TGTGCCAGCAGAAGCTACCAGGGAATATACACTGAAGCTTTCTTT
TRBV4-3	-	TRBJ1-2	-	15	CASSQGWTTAYGYTF	TGCGCCAGCAGCCAAGGGTGGACAACAGCCTATGGCTACACCTTC
TRBV4-1	-	TRBJ2-4	-	15	CASSQRVMAKNIQYF	TGCGCCAGCAGCCAGAGGGTTATGGCCAAAAACATTCAGTACTTC
TRBV27	-	TRBJ2-5	-	13	CASSTGHVVDQYF	TGTGCCAGCAGTACCGGACATGTCGTAGACCAGTACTTC
TRBV9	-	TRBJ1-1	TRBD1	14	CASSETGENTEAFF	TGTGCCAGCAGCGAAACAGGGGAGAACACTGAAGCTTTCTTT
TRBV29-1	-	TRBJ2-1	TRBD1	14	CSVFPRQGDNEQFF	TGCAGCGTTTTCCCGCGACAGGGAGACAATGAGCAGTTCTTC
TRBV29-1	-	TRBJ2-3	TRBD2	14	CSVATSGTTDTQYF	TGCAGCGTTGCGACTAGCGGGACCACAGATACGCAGTATTTT
TRBV9	-	TRBJ2-1	-	15	CASSVGGTPGDEQFF	TGTGCCAGCAGCGTAGGGGGGACCCCGGGGGATGAGCAGTTCTTC
TRBV5-1	once	TRBJ2-1	TRBD1	15	CASSERGRGLDWQFF	TGCGCCAGCAGCGAACGGGGCAGGGGGCTTGATTGGCAGTTCTTC
TRBV9	-	TRBJ1-5	-	14	CASSGGGSNQPQHF	TGTGCCAGCAGCGGTGGGGGGAGCAATCAGCCCCAGCATTTT
TRBV7-8	-	TRBJ1-5	-	15	CASSQRGGSNQPQHF	TGTGCCAGCAGCCAAAGGGGTGGTAGCAATCAGCCCCAGCATTTT
TRBV5-4	-	TRBJ2-3	-	13	CASSGLSTDTQYF	TGTGCCAGCAGCGGACTTAGCACAGATACGCAGTATTTT
TRBV29-1	-	TRBJ2-1	-	14	CSVLARGSYNEQFF	TGCAGCGTTTTAGCAAGGGGATCCTACAATGAGCAGTTCTTC